This TCR beta chain stems from a study of molecular identifiers for immune sequencing clone quantification. In this sample, this clonotype turned up many times. One entry per CDR3 protein, called by TCRdb with MiXCR from the PCR reads. Found here are hundreds of thousands of distinct CDR3 sequences, roughly 25% of them singletons; the top ten hold about 0.84%. Per the germline V gene, CDR1 is MNHEY and CDR2 is SVGEGT. The V segment lost 0 bases and the J segment 6 bases; nucleotides outside the gene matches: 4. There are 14 residues in the CDR3. The source of this sequence is a human donor in good health. Some libraries in this study had Jurkat cell RNA spiked in. This chain connects TRBV6-2 or TRBV6-3 to TRBJ2-7, with TRBD1 matching 8 bases. Sequencing was carried out using naive CD8+ T cells from blood, with Jurkat cell RNA spiked in. The subset denotes: FACS-sorted CD8+CD4-CCR7+CD45RA+ naive T cells. DNA of the CDR3: TGTGCCAGCAGTTACTCGTCACAGGGGGTCGAGCAGTACTTC. Its translation: CASSYSSQGVEQYF.